This T cell receptor beta chain originates from a study of shared clonotypes between healthy human individuals (dated by TCRdb to the early 2020s). Looking at the study overall: The cohort included a few men and a couple of women between 18 and 49 years of age. To increase sequencing depth and limit assay-specific biases, TCR repertoire library preparation and sequencing were carried out by different laboratories using diverse techniques. Blood TCR repertoires of about five healthy adults were deeply sequenced to estimate repertoire size and the extent of clonotype sharing between individuals. For each donor, CD4 naive and CD4 memory were each run on three plates, CD8 naive on two plates, and CD8 memory on one plate. Between about 0.94 and 8.9 billion PBMCs per donor were obtained by leukapheresis. The investigation overall reported the following: When several donors were compared, the shared fraction of clonotypes was about 5.2% for naive CD4, less than 4% for naive CD8, roughly 2.3% for memory CD4, and around 0.4% for memory CD8. Compared with non-shared clonotypes, the clonotypes found in all four sorted-subset donors had higher generation probabilities. Larger estimated clonotype richness was generally found for naive subsets than for memory subsets. Because the study included only a small number of donors, the genetic and exposure-history diversity represented was limited. Sampling was restricted to blood, and TCR repertoires in tissues likely differ from the TCR repertoires found in blood. Pairwise subsampling indicated that sequencing depth was expected to affect the degree of clonotype sharing among donors. Rarefaction of sorted-subset datasets indicated incomplete sequencing despite the large sequencing depth.

V was cut back by 0 bases and J by 3 bases, leaving a gap of 8 bases between them. The germline V gene (reference sequence) gives CDR1 as MNHNY and CDR2 as SVGAGI. The CDR3, cysteine through phenylalanine, is 14 amino acids long. Only the CDR3 DNA is retained, 42 bases long and in frame from the first base. As for this clone: Its target antigen remains unknown. No much larger clonotype is one base removed from it; base qualities were not supplied.

For the CD8 naive samples, CD45RO-negative cells were positively selected for CCR7, yielding a CD45RA+CCR7+ population from which TemRA cells were excluded. Donors were healthy HIV-negative adults with no recently reported acute infections or vaccinations. Every donor was a Caucasian adult living in Nashville, Tennessee, USA. Blood was obtained by leukapheresis, after which PBMCs were separated by Ficoll-Histopaque density gradient centrifugation and cryopreserved in liquid nitrogen vapor phase. Purity and quantity of every magnetically sorted T cell population were checked by analytical flow cytometry. Genomic DNA was isolated from every sorted fraction and measured by UV absorbance on a Nanodrop 2000c. TCR CDR3 regions were amplified from genomic DNA by multiplex PCR using the deep immunoSEQ assay. For each cell subset, the extracted genomic DNA was distributed evenly across all wells of several immunoSEQ 96-well plates, and each plate served as one replicate. For sorted subsets, each replicate PCR was loaded with approximately 0.2 ug genomic DNA, equivalent to 25,000 to 30,000 T cell genomes. Purified libraries were quantified with a Qubit 3.0 fluorometer, sized on a Bioanalyzer 2100, and re-quantified with the KAPA Library Quantification kit. Every immunoSEQ 96-well plate was sequenced on a separate single-read 150-cycle Illumina NextSeq 550 flow cell. Per the authors' processing: Because the immunoSEQ output held only junctional sequences and lacked quality scores, the filtering could not match the filtering applied to full-length reads. Sequences were annotated with PyIR, a Python wrapper for IgBLAST v1.9, and V/J genes and CDR3 were assigned using IMGT germline references. Reads with weak V/J assignments (E-value above 1e-6), missing CDR3, stop codons, out-of-frame junctions, or ambiguous translated residues were removed. V3J clonotypes were defined as sequences sharing the same inferred V gene, J gene, and CDR3 amino acid sequence. Percentage overlap between repertoires was calculated by dividing the number of shared unique clonotypes by the size of the smaller repertoire. Three approaches were used to assess repertoire richness: RTK rarefaction, the Chao1 estimator, and Recon v2.1 estimates of unobserved clonotypes. OLGA was used to compute generation probabilities for all TCRbeta clonotypes that the gDNA method yielded from several donors. TCRdb took over this immuneACCESS table, retaining in-frame rearrangements with V and J assigned. Such tables are incomplete; in checked studies, under half of the missing clones stem from an unresolved V gene, and the remainder is unexplained. For V, J and clone size, that table is used; D and trimming come from the DNA. The sample table lists 1.5 million to 2.5 million clones, about 95% of them with a count of one. Jointly, the top ten make up 1% to 1.5% of the sample.

This receptor was obtained from a man younger than 35 in good health. Recombination joined TRBV6-6 with TRBJ1-2; the D segment cannot be called with confidence. The sequenced sample was naive CD8+ T cells sorted from blood. The cell subset or site tag for this specimen amounts to: CD45RA+CCR7+. CDR3 reads: CASSYSGPDYGYTF. The DNA reads as follows: TGTGCCAGCAGTTACTCTGGCCCCGACTATGGCTACACCTTC.